This TCR beta chain was observed in a study of T-cell reconstitution after alpha-beta-depleted transplantation in children. About this clonotype itself: No antigen is known for it.

Study-wide findings and caveats: Some patients' high day-60 TCRbeta diversity was attributed to recipient cells surviving conditioning. Expanded clones from the graft, numbering several hundred, reportedly supplied alpha-beta T cells about two months after transplant. The main origin of T-cell counts and diversity one year after transplant was newly produced T cells.

A library of TCRbeta sequences, prepared with unique molecular identifiers, was generated. Via MiXCR, TCRdb re-called the PCR reads, giving one row per CDR3 protein. This sample has 450,000 to 600,000 distinct CDR3 sequences, with 10% to 15% found just once. The length of the CDR3 is 15 residues. With 1 base removed from V and 5 bases from J, the gap between germline ends came to 14 bases. Per the germline V gene, CDR1 is LGHNA and CDR2 is YSLEER. The source is a male patient aged 5 to 17 who had a stem cell transplant for acute myeloid leukemia, so the T cells may come from the graft donor. The source material was PBMCs, mostly from graft donor cells, sampled 360 days after TCRalphabeta/CD19-depleted stem cell transplant. The chain carries TRBV4-3 and TRBJ2-5, with D tentatively TRBD2 (6 bases). The CDR3 sequence is CASSQAGEPLETQYF. The CDR3 DNA reads as TGCGCCAGCAGCCAAGCGGGAGAGCCTCTGGAGACCCAGTACTTC.